This note documents a single T cell receptor beta chain sequence. This clonotype came up many times. Its antigen is still unknown. No clone much larger than this one lies a single base away; base qualities are absent. This specimen belongs to a study of T cells after yellow fever vaccination (dated by TCRdb to about 2019). Background for the entire study: The SMART-Seq v4 Ultra Low Input RNA kit was used to prepare libraries from fractions with low cell numbers. Blood was drawn at multiple timepoints before and after primary and secondary immunization, with bulk PBMC replicates and cell subsets isolated. To track T-cell clones before and after primary and booster YFV17D yellow fever vaccination, bulk TCR alpha and beta repertoires were sequenced longitudinally. Two healthy male donors, one aged 18 to 30 and one aged 30 to 40 years, made up the cohort.

Synthesis of TCR cDNA relied on 5'RACE template switching, a step that introduced a universal primer site along with unique molecular identifiers. cDNA synthesis was primed from both the TCR alpha and TCR beta constant segments. Library amplification involved two PCR steps, and the second step added sample barcodes and sequencing adapters. Libraries were sequenced on Illumina HiSeq 2500 (2x100 bp) or NovaSeq (2x150 bp). From the authors' description of their analysis: MIGEC was used to demultiplex reads and collapse the reads into UMI consensus sequences, and MiXCR was used for V(D)J alignment. Vaccine-responding clonotypes were defined with edgeR using replicate PBMC samples, requiring FDR below 0.01 and a log2 fold change above 5 up to day 15. CD4 or CD8 identity was assigned to each bulk clonotype according to whether the clonotype was present at higher abundance in the sequenced CD4 repertoire or the sequenced CD8 repertoire. TCRdb reran the public reads through fastp at Q25 and MiXCR, keeping productive beta chains. Rows with a matching CDR3 protein are joined into one entry that keeps the most common DNA and genes. The V and J calls here are based on TCRdb, not the publication. Across this sample there are 620,000 or so distinct CDR3 sequences, with approximately 16% seen only once. 15% to 20% of the sample is in the top ten clones.

The sample's treatment or condition label is to be understood as: live attenuated yellow fever vaccine strain. At every blood-draw timepoint, two biological replicates of bulk PBMCs were collected. PBMCs were isolated from peripheral blood using a standard Ficoll-Paque protocol. RNA was extracted with TriZol from bulk PBMCs, CD4 and CD8 fractions, and dextramer-positive and dextramer-negative fractions. What the research found in general, with its limitations: The secondary T-cell response was weaker than the primary response but faster, peaking on day 5 instead of day 15. FACS-sorted repertoires could contain abundant contaminating clonotypes from the bulk population, so computational filtering was required. After the booster, most clones that had expanded after primary vaccination were detected again (around 96% of CD4 and roughly 86% of CD8), suggesting broad maintenance of memory. A small fraction of clonotypes appeared in both the CD4 and CD8 compartments, likely as a result of convergent recombination. Because the study included only a couple of donors, the extent to which the findings can be generalized is limited.

Sequences were derived from PBMCs, sampled about 5 days after the first yellow fever vaccination. The sequence derives from a man younger than 35 who received the YFV17D yellow fever vaccine.

The CDR3 here reads CASSQSQGGQPQHF. The DNA is as follows: TGCGCCAGCAGCCAATCCCAGGGCGGACAGCCCCAGCATTTT. The sequence links TRBV4-1 to TRBJ1-5; possibly the D gene is TRBD1, per 5 matching bases. There are 14 amino acids in the CDR3, from cysteine to phenylalanine inclusive. The only DNA kept is the CDR3, 42 bases in frame from the first base. CDR1 MGHRA and CDR2 YSYEKL are derived from the germline V gene. V sheds 2 bases and J sheds 7 bases, leaving 12 bases between their ends.